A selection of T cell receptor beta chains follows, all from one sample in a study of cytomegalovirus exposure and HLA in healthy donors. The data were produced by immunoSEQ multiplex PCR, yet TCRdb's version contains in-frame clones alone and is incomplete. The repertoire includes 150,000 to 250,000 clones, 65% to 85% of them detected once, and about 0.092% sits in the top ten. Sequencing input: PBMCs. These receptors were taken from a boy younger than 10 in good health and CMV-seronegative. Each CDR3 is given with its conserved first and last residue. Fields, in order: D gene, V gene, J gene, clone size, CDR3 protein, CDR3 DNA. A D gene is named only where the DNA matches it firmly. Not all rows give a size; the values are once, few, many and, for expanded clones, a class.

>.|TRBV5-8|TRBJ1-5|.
CASSLSGRNSNQPQHF
TGTGCCAGCAGCTTGTCTGGGAGAAATAGCAATCAGCCCCAGCATTTT
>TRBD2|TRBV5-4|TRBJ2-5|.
CASSHGLAGGSGETQYF
TGTGCCAGCAGCCACGGACTAGCGGGGGGGTCAGGGGAGACCCAGTACTTC
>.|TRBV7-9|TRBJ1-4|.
CASSITGTTGEKLFF
TGTGCCAGCAGCATAACCGGGACAACGGGGGAAAAACTGTTTTTT
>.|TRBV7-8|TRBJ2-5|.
CASSLGQGLQETQYF
TGTGCCAGCAGCTTAGGACAGGGACTCCAAGAGACCCAGTACTTC
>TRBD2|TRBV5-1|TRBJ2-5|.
CASSLERGGQETQYF
TGCGCCAGCAGCTTGGAGCGGGGGGGCCAAGAGACCCAGTACTTC
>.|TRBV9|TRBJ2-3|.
CASSVYTGLSTDTQYF
TGTGCCAGCAGCGTATATACGGGACTCAGCACAGATACGCAGTATTTT
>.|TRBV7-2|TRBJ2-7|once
CASSTRRTAEQYF
TGTGCCAGCAGCACTAGACGGACGGCCGAGCAGTACTTC
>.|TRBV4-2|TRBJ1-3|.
CASSRALSGSQITIYF
TGTGCCAGCAGCCGAGCCCTTTCGGGATCTCAAATCACCATATATTTT
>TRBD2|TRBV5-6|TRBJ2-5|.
CASSLTSGGQETQYF
TGTGCCAGCAGCTTGACTAGCGGGGGACAAGAGACCCAGTACTTC
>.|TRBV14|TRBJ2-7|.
CASSRGGGAVYEQYF
TGTGCCAGCAGCCGGGGGGGCGGCGCCGTCTACGAGCAGTACTTC
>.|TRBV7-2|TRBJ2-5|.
CASSLVRGGQETQYF
TGTGCCAGCAGCTTAGTTCGGGGTGGGCAAGAGACCCAGTACTTC
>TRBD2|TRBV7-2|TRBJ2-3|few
CASSFGGGTDTQYF
TGTGCCAGCAGCTTCGGGGGGGGCACAGATACGCAGTATTTT
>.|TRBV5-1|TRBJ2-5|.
CASSLGLSPGGTQYF
TGCGCCAGCAGCTTGGGACTGTCCCCTGGTGGGACCCAGTACTTC
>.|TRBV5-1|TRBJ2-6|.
CASSLMGRAGSGANVLTF
TGCGCCAGCAGCTTAATGGGCAGGGCAGGCTCTGGGGCCAACGTCCTGACTTTC
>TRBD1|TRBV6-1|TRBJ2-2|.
CASSKYDRERELFF
TGTGCCAGCAGTAAATACGACAGGGAAAGGGAGCTGTTTTTT
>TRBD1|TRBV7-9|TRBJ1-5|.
CASSRTGLNQPQHF
TGTGCCAGCAGCCGGACAGGGCTCAATCAGCCCCAGCATTTT
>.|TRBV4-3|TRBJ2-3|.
CASSQDLTDKPNTQYF
TGCGCCAGCAGCCAGGATTTGACAGACAAACCGAATACGCAGTATTTT
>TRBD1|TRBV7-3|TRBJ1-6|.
CASSAEGAPNSPLHF
TGTGCCAGCAGCGCCGAGGGGGCGCCTAATTCACCCCTCCACTTT
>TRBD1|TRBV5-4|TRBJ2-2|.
CAIGTANTGELFF
TGTGCCATAGGGACAGCGAACACCGGGGAGCTGTTTTTT
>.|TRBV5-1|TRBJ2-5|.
CASSPIHQGTEETQYF
TGCGCCAGCAGCCCCATACATCAGGGGACGGAAGAGACCCAGTACTTC
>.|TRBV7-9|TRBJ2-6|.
CASSRLTF
TGTGCCAGCAGCCGCCTGACTTTC
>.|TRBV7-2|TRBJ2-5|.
CASSLFGRAGETQYF
TGTGCCAGCAGCTTATTCGGAAGAGCGGGAGAGACCCAGTACTTC
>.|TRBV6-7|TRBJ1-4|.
CASLLFSTNEKLFF
TGTGCCAGCCTTCTTTTTTCAACTAATGAAAAACTGTTTTTT
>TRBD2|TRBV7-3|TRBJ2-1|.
CASADTPGGFNEQFF
TGTGCCAGCGCTGACACGCCGGGGGGATTCAATGAGCAGTTCTTC
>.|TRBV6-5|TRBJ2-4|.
CASSYSGAGEGIQYF
TGTGCCAGCAGTTACTCGGGGGCCGGGGAGGGCATTCAGTACTTC
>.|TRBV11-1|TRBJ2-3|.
CASSYPGLGTDTQYF
TGTGCCAGCAGCTACCCTGGACTCGGCACAGATACGCAGTATTTT
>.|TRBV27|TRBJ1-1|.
CASSFGLYTEAFF
TGTGCCAGCAGTTTCGGTCTTTACACTGAAGCTTTCTTT
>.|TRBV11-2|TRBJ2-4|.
CASSLAVVPGNIQYF
TGTGCCAGCAGCTTAGCGGTAGTCCCTGGAAACATTCAGTACTTC
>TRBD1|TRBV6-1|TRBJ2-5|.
CASPSETGEETQYF
TGTGCCAGCCCCTCCGAGACAGGGGAAGAGACCCAGTACTTC
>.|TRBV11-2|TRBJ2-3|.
CASTISRQGTDTQYF
TGTGCCAGCACCATAAGCAGACAGGGCACAGATACGCAGTATTTT
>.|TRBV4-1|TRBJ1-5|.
CASSQVVRGDQPQHF
TGCGCCAGCAGCCAAGTAGTAAGGGGCGATCAGCCCCAGCATTTT
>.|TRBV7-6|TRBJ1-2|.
CASSLNGVWANYGYTF
TGTGCCAGCAGCTTAAACGGGGTTTGGGCTAACTATGGCTACACCTTC
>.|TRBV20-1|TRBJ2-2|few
CSYPNTGELFF
TGCAGTTATCCGAACACCGGGGAGCTGTTTTTT
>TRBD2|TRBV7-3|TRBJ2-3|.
CASSLGLAGVTDTQYF
TGTGCCAGCAGCTTAGGACTAGCGGGGGTCACAGATACGCAGTATTTT
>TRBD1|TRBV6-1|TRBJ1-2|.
CASSVGPWTGENGYTF
TGTGCCAGCAGTGTGGGCCCCTGGACAGGGGAGAATGGCTACACCTTC
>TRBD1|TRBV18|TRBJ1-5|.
CASSEDRNQPQHF
TGTGCCAGCTCGGAGGACAGGAATCAGCCCCAGCATTTT
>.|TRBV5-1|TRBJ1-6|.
CASSQDSPYNSPLHF
TGCGCCAGCAGCCAGGACAGCCCCTATAATTCACCCCTCCACTTT
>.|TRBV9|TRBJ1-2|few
CASSVDRGGDGYTF
TGTGCCAGCAGCGTAGATCGGGGAGGGGATGGCTACACCTTC
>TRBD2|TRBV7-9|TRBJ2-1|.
CASSPRGTSVNEQFF
TGTGCCAGCAGCCCACGCGGGACTAGCGTAAATGAGCAGTTCTTC
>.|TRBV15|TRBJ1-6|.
CATSRDDRRNSPLHF
TGTGCCACCAGCAGAGATGACAGAAGGAATTCACCCCTCCACTTT
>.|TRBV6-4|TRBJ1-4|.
CASLGGEEKLFF
TGTGCCAGCCTAGGGGGTGAGGAAAAACTGTTTTTT
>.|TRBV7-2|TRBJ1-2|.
CASSLARTAPLLGYTF
TGTGCCAGCAGCTTAGCCCGGACAGCTCCCTTGCTCGGCTACACCTTC
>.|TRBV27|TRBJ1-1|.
CASSPRTELNTEAFF
TGTGCCAGCAGTCCAAGGACAGAACTGAACACTGAAGCTTTCTTT
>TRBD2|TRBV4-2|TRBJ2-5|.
CASSQVESGTRSGDETQYF
TGTGCCAGCAGCCAAGTTGAGTCCGGGACTAGAAGCGGTGACGAGACCCAGTACTTC